This T cell receptor beta chain appears in the sequencing data of a study of blood T cell repertoires in COVID-19. Overall study: Whether acute or convalescent, the COVID-19 samples came from the United States, Italy and Spain.

Generated by immunoSEQ multiplex PCR, the TCRdb table keeps only in-frame clones and is missing some. Here the sample spans about 56,000 clones, about 89% being singletons. CDR1 is SEHNR and CDR2 is FQNEAQ in the germline V gene (reference sequence). The V gene lost 1 base and the J gene lost 7 bases, with 14 bases spanning the gap. The CDR3 sequence is 15 residues long. The sequence was obtained from a human donor in a cohort sampled during active COVID-19. V and J are TRBV7-9 and TRBJ1-5; maybe TRBD1 (5 bases). Material for sequencing was peripheral blood. The CDR3 region has the DNA TGTGCCAGCAGCTTAGAGTCAGGGCTGGGGCAGCCCCAGCATTTT. This encodes CASSLESGLGQPQHF.